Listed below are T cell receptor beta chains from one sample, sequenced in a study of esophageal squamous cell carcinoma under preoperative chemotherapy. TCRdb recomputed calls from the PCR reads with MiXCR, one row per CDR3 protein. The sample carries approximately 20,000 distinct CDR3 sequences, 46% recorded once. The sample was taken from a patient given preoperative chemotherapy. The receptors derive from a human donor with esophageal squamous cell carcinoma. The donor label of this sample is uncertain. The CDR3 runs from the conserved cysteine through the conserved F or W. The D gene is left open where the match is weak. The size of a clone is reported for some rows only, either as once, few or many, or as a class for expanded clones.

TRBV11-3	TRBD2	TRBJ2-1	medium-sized	TGTGCCAGCACGAAATACGGGACTAGCGGGAGCCCGTCCTACAATGAGCAGTTCTTC	CASTKYGTSGSPSYNEQFF
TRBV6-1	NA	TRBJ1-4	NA	TGTGCCAGCAGTGAACTCAGGTCTCGGGTCACTAATGAAAAACTGTTTTTT	CASSELRSRVTNEKLFF
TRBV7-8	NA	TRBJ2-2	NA	TGTGCCAGCAGCTCTCAACAGGTCGGGGAGCTGTTTTTT	CASSSQQVGELFF
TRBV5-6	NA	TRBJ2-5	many	TGTGCCAGCAGCTCAACAGGTCGAGAGACCCAGTACTTC	CASSSTGRETQYF
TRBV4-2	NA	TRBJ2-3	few	TGTGCCAGCAGCCAAGAAAGGAACGCCTACACGCAGTATTTT	CASSQERNAYTQYF
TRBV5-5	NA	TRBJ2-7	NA	TGTGCCAGCAGCCCGGACATCCACGAGCAGTACTTC	CASSPDIHEQYF
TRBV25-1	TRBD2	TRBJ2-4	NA	TGTGCCAGCGGGGGGTGCGGGGGGCGTGGCAAAGACATCCAGTACTTC	CASGGCGGRGKDIQYF
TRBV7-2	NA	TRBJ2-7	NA	TGTGCCAGCAGCTTAGAGTTCGGGGATGAGCAGTACTTC	CASSLEFGDEQYF
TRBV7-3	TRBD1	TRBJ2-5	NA	TGTGCCAGCAGCTTAGACTCCCGGGACAGACAATACCAAGAGACCCAGTACTTC	CASSLDSRDRQYQETQYF
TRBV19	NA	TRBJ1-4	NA	TGTGCCAGTAGTCCCATAACAGCGAATGATGAAAAACTGTTTTTT	CASSPITANDEKLFF
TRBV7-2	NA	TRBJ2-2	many	TGTGCCAGCAGCTTGGGGGCCGGGACCCTAAAATCCGGGGAGCTGTTTTTT	CASSLGAGTLKSGELFF
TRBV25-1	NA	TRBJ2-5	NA	TGTGCCAGCAGTGGGTTCCAAGAGACCCAGTACTTC	CASSGFQETQYF
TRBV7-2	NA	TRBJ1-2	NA	TGTGCCAGCAGCTTAGTATCCGCCGACTATGGCTACACCTTC	CASSLVSADYGYTF
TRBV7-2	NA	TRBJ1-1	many	TGTGCCAGCAGCTTTGAGTTGAACACTGAAGCTTTCTTT	CASSFELNTEAFF
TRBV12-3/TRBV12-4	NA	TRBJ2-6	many	TGTGCCAGCAGTTTTTCGGTGGGAGACTCTGGGGCCAACGTCCTGACTTTC	CASSFSVGDSGANVLTF
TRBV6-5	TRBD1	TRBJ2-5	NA	TGTGCCAGCAGTTACTCGCAATTTGGGACAGACAATGAGCAGTACTTC	CASSYSQFGTDNEQYF
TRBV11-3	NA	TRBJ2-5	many	TGTGCCAGCAGCCGGGGGCAGGGGGAGCAAGAGACCCAGTACTTC	CASSRGQGEQETQYF
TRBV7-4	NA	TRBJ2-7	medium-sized	TGTGCCAGCAGCTTAGGAAAACAGGGCCCTTCCTACGAGCAGTACTTC	CASSLGKQGPSYEQYF
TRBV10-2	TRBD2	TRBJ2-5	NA	TGCGCCAGCAGTGGAGGACTAGCGGGAGGGCAAGAGACCCAGTACTTC	CASSGGLAGGQETQYF
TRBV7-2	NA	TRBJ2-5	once	TGTGCCAGCGGGGGGCGAGAGGGGGGGGGCACAGATACGCAGTACTTC	CASGGREGGGTDTQYF
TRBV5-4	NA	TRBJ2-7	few	TGTGCCAGCAGCAACACCGGGGGATACTACGAGCAGTACTTC	CASSNTGGYYEQYF
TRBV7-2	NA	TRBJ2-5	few	TGTGCCAGCAGGATACTAGGTAGCGGCAGTAACCCAGATACGCAGTACTTC	CASRILGSGSNPDTQYF
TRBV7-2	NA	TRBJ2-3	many	TGTGCCAGCAGCTCTTATACAGATACGCAGTATTTT	CASSSYTDTQYF
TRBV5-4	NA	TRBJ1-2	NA	TGTGCCAGCAGCTTGAGTCAGGTAGCTAACTATGGCTACACCTTC	CASSLSQVANYGYTF
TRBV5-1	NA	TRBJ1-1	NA	TGCGCCAGCAGCTTGGAGCTGAACACTGAAGCTTTCTTT	CASSLELNTEAFF